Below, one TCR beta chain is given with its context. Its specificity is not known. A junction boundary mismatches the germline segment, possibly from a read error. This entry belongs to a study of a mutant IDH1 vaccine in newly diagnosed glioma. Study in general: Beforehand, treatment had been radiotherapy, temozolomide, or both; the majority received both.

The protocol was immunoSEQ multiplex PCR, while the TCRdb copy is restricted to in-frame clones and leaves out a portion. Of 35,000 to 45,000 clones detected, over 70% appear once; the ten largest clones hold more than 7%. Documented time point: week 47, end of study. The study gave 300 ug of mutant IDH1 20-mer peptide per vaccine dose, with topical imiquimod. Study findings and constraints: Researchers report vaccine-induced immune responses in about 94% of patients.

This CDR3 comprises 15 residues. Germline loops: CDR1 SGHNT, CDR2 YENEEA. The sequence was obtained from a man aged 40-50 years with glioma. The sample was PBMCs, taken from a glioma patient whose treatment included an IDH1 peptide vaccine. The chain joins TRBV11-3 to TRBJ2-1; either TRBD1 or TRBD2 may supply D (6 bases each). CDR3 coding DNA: TGTGCCAGCAGCCTACTGGGGGGCAGCGACAACGAGCAGTTCTTC. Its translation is CASSLLGGSDNEQFF.